This section outlines one T cell receptor beta chain sequence together with its context. Followed longitudinally, the Seattle patients had been enrolled during active infection. The entry originates in a study of blood T cell repertoires in COVID-19. Overall study context: The origin of the acute and convalescent COVID-19 samples was the United States, Italy and Spain. The analysed material was cDNA or gDNA that came from T cells, B-cell-depleted T cells, or PBMCs.

Original handling: Estimated nucleated cell counts came from reference gene primer amplification. Here immunoSEQ multiplex PCR was the method, and the copy in TCRdb shows in-frame clones only, minus some. That table gives V, J and clone size, and the DNA gave D and trimming. The table lists some 200,000 clones, around four fifths of them singletons. This CDR3 is 12 amino acids long. Deletions cut 3 bases from V and 7 bases from J, with 8 bases between. Per germline, CDR1 SGHNT and CDR2 YYREEE (reference sequence). The source is a man in his sixties with COVID-19, enrolled during active disease. The chain couples TRBV5-4 to TRBJ1-3; D is uncertain. Sample: peripheral blood. The CDR3 DNA reads as TGTGCCAGCAGCTACCTAGGCAACACCATATATTTT. As protein: CASSYLGNTIYF.